Sequencing of this TCR beta chain was carried out in a study of cytomegalovirus exposure and HLA in healthy donors. Findings of the study overall: In a later analysis, TCR beta V- and J-gene trimming was associated with a missense DCLRE1C variant. The only immune exposure information that was available was CMV serostatus.

As for this clone: Its target is unknown.

Germline CDR1 and CDR2: SGHDT and YYEEEE. CDR3 length equals 14 residues. V was shortened by 6 bases and J by 0 bases, with 12 bases between the two germline ends. Researchers ran the PCR with 60 Vbeta and 13 Jbeta primers. Libraries were prepared by immunoSEQ multiplex PCR; TCRdb keeps only in-frame clonotypes and omits some of them. The sample lists hundreds of thousands of clones; around 84% were seen once. In nominal health when sampled, donors likely had unrecorded immune exposures nonetheless. The genes are TRBV5-6 and TRBJ1-1; weak D call: TRBD1 (5 bases). The sequencing input was PBMCs. The source of this sequence is a girl aged 2 to 10 in good health and CMV-seronegative. This chain's CDR3 is CASIGGSMNTEAFF. CDR3 nucleotide sequence: TGTGCCAGCATCGGGGGTAGCATGAACACTGAAGCTTTCTTT.